Listed below are T cell receptor beta chains from one sample, sequenced in a study of blood T cells in healthy people across ages. TCRdb independently ran MiXCR on the 5' RACE reads; one entry per CDR3 protein. The sample lists about 1.5 million distinct CDR3 sequences; 35% to 45% were seen once. The source material was blood. Source of these receptors: a woman aged 18-29 years in good health. The conserved cysteine and the conserved F or W are not part of the CDR3 here. Fields, in order: V gene, CDR3 protein.

V gene: TRBV27; CDR3 protein: ASSPLGLAGGTDTQY
V gene: TRBV13; CDR3 protein: ASSLEGPNSPLH
V gene: TRBV21-1; CDR3 protein: ASSKITNRGIETQY
V gene: TRBV5-1; CDR3 protein: ASSQQGLQGEQY
V gene: TRBV28; CDR3 protein: ASSAPTGRYEQY
V gene: TRBV10-3; CDR3 protein: AITTGALSYEQY
V gene: TRBV20-1; CDR3 protein: SARQGLGSPLH
V gene: TRBV13; CDR3 protein: ASSELGGISYEQY
V gene: TRBV7-2; CDR3 protein: ASSSLVGIGELF
V gene: TRBV27; CDR3 protein: ASRLDGRALYEQY
V gene: TRBV9; CDR3 protein: ASSRGGNEDTQY
V gene: TRBV4-1; CDR3 protein: ASSPLAGEGYEQY
V gene: TRBV20-1; CDR3 protein: SARGEVGEQY
V gene: TRBV5-4; CDR3 protein: ASSFPPRETQY
V gene: TRBV5-6; CDR3 protein: ASSLELQGPKNIQY
V gene: TRBV5-1; CDR3 protein: ASSLAPSGGQNTGELF
V gene: TRBV28; CDR3 protein: ASGRLRSSYNEQF
V gene: TRBV2; CDR3 protein: ASSEALTDTQY
V gene: TRBV6-2/TRBV6-3; CDR3 protein: ASSPGLATNEQF
V gene: TRBV6-1; CDR3 protein: ASSQAGGPPIDIQY
V gene: TRBV6-6; CDR3 protein: ASRLQGAQDYGYT
V gene: TRBV27; CDR3 protein: ASSPVWTLTSTDTQY
V gene: TRBV4-1; CDR3 protein: ASSRSLPILTYEQY
V gene: TRBV5-6; CDR3 protein: ASSSTGGDIQY
V gene: TRBV11-2; CDR3 protein: ATSRGYEQY
V gene: TRBV7-9; CDR3 protein: ASSLEVYEQY
V gene: TRBV20-1; CDR3 protein: SASWDYHGQF